The clone carrying this T cell receptor beta chain came up many times. Its antigen is as yet unknown. The CDR3 end is not reached by the read, which stops 3 residues before it; the germline J gene fills it in. The data originate from a study of T cell clonality in common variable immunodeficiency. Study outcomes and limitations: Fewer TCRbeta clones were shared among CVID subjects than controls.

Donors gave roughly 4.5 to 8.5 ml heparinized peripheral whole blood. Measured with immunoSEQ multiplex PCR; TCRdb has only the in-frame clones, and not every one. Sampling found about 64,000 clones, none seen once. This CDR3 contains 16 residues. Germline V gene sequence: CDR1 SGHDN, CDR2 FVKESK. V lost 3 bases, J lost 5 bases, and 9 bases stayed unmatched. The receptor's source is a person aged 18 to 70 in good health. The sequencing sample was made of peripheral blood mononuclear cells. The chain is built from TRBV14 and TRBJ2-7; the match to TRBD2 covers 11 bases. CDR3 DNA, as far as it was read: TGTGCCAGCAGCCAGTTAGCGGGGGGGCGCGTCAACGAG. It codes for CASSQLAGGRVNE. The whole CDR3 is CASSQLAGGRVNEQYF.